Each of the 21 T cell receptor beta chains below was sequenced from the same sample in a study of human T cells and chemical hapten exposure. TCRdb redid the calling of the RACE reads with MiXCR, one entry per CDR3 protein. This table has some 330,000 distinct CDR3 sequences, over 5% appearing once. The time point: pre-sensitization, week 0. Treatment defined: therapeutic diphenylcyclopropenone sensitization with weekly scalp DPC. The sequences come from whole blood, collected in connection with sensitization to the hapten diphenylcyclopropenone (DPC). These receptors all come from a woman between 18 and 29 years old with alopecia areata. Some clones in this sample may be carry-over from other donors' samples.

This clonotype has only a few counts. The CDR3 region is CASSQLRDRGTDTQYF. The CDR3 DNA reads as TGCGCCAGCAGCCAACTCAGGGACAGAGGCACAGATACGCAGTATTTT. The chain couples TRBV4-1 to TRBJ2-3; TRBD1 aligns across 7 bases. Germline V gene data show CDR1 as MGHRA and CDR2 as YSYEKL. The CDR3 spans 16 residues. Trimming at V came to 2 bases and at J to 1 base, leaving 6 bases not matched to a gene.

This clonotype was seen repeatedly, ten times or more. The chain links TRBV29-1 to TRBJ1-1; 8 nucleotides match TRBD1. Germline V CDR1 and CDR2: SQVTM, ANQGSEA. The length of the CDR3 is 13 residues. The ends lost 8 bases at V and 1 base at J; junction bases unmatched: 6. As DNA, the CDR3 is TGCAGCACCCGACAGGGGAGGAACACTGAAGCTTTCTTT. It yields the protein CSTRQGRNTEAFF.

This clonotype was observed a few times. The chain is built from TRBV7-8 and TRBJ1-1; maybe TRBD1 (6 bases). The CDR3 runs 14 residues. Trimming removed 7 bases from V and 3 bases from J, with 15 bases in between. The germline V gene encodes CDR1 SGHVS and CDR2 FQNEAQ. As DNA, the CDR3 is TGTGCCAGCAATCCCTGGGGGGCAGACACTGAAGCTTTCTTT. Its translation is CASNPWGADTEAFF.

V usage is TRBV6-4 and J usage is TRBJ2-2, with D possibly being TRBD1 (5 bases). The V gene lost 2 bases and the J gene lost 6 bases, with 10 bases spanning the gap. Per germline, CDR1 MRHNA and CDR2 SNTAGT. The CDR3 is 14 amino acids. The CDR3 DNA follows: TGTGCCAGCAGTGACGGCAGGGAAGCCGGGGAGCTGTTTTTT. Protein product: CASSDGREAGELFF.

This clonotype was detected a few times. The chain carries TRBV28 and TRBJ1-3; a possible D gene is TRBD1 (6 bases). The V gene's germline CDR1 is MDHEN and CDR2 SYDVKM. Trimming took 3 bases from V and 2 from J, leaving 8 bases between them. This CDR3 region has 14 residues. The DNA of the CDR3 is TGTGCCAGCAGTTTCAGGGGCGCTGGAAACACCATATATTTT. Translating it yields CASSFRGAGNTIYF.

There are many counts of this clonotype. This chain uses TRBV6-5 with TRBJ1-1, with a tentative D call TRBD1 (5 bases). The germline V gene has CDR1 MNHEY and CDR2 SVGAGI. The CDR3 runs to 14 residues. The V end was cut by 6 bases, the J end by 6 bases, with 17 bases between. The CDR3: CASRPMPGTAEAFF. CDR3 DNA sequence: TGTGCCAGCAGACCCATGCCGGGGACGGCTGAAGCTTTCTTT.

This clonotype occurred many times. The CDR3: CASSLGPQTEAFF. The CDR3 DNA reads as TGTGCCAGCAGCTTGGGTCCTCAGACAGAAGCTTTCTTT. The chain couples TRBV7-3 to TRBJ1-1; no clear D. Deletions cut 3 bases from V and 8 bases from J, with 13 bases between. The length of the CDR3 is 13 residues. Germline CDR1 SGHTA, CDR2 FQGTGA.

This clonotype has just a few counts. The V gene is TRBV6-6, the J gene TRBJ1-5; no clear D gene. The CDR3 consists of 15 residues. Trimming shortened V by 5 bases and J by 3 bases, and 14 bases separated the two germline ends. CDR1 and CDR2 from the germline V gene are MNHNY and SVGAGI (reference sequence). The CDR3 region is CASSPDRALNQPQHF. The CDR3 DNA follows: TGTGCCAGCAGTCCTGATAGGGCGCTCAATCAGCCCCAGCATTTT.

The chain uses TRBV5-1 and TRBJ2-5; 9 bases map to TRBD1. The CDR3 is 15 residues long. The V gene end was trimmed by 4 bases and the J gene end by 5 bases; junction bases not matched to a gene: 9. CDR1 and CDR2 from the germline V gene are SGHRS and YFSETQ. CDR3 DNA sequence: TGCGCCAGCAGCGCGCAAGGACAGGGGCCGGAGACCCAGTACTTC. This sequence encodes CASSAQGQGPETQYF. The variable domain in full, with the rest retrieved from reference TRBV5-1 and TRBJ2-5, is KAGVTQTPRYLIKTRGQQVTLSCSPISGHRSVSWYQQTPGQGLQFLFEYFSETQRNKGNFPGRFSGRQFSNSRSEMNVSTLELGDSALYLCASSAQGQGPETQYFGPGTRLLVL.

The rearrangement links TRBV5-1 to TRBJ2-1, with 9 bases matching TRBD2. The CDR3 length is 16 residues. V lost 0 bases to trimming and J lost 5 bases; unmatched junction nucleotides: 6. In germline, CDR1 is SGHRS, CDR2 YFSETQ. The CDR3 bases are TGCGCCAGCAGCTTGGCCGGGGCTAGCGGGGACAATGAGCAGTTCTTC. This encodes CASSLAGASGDNEQFF.

This clonotype was detected ten times or more. J is TRBJ1-2 and V is TRBV7-2; 7 positions agree with TRBD1. J gave up 5 bases and V 2 bases, and 2 bases lay outside the gene matches. This CDR3 region has 13 residues. The germline CDR1 and CDR2 sequences are SGHTA and FQGNSA. CDR3 amino acids: CASSLMGQYGYTF. The CDR3 bases are TGTGCCAGCAGCTTAATGGGACAGTATGGCTACACCTTC.

The rearrangement uses TRBV7-9 and TRBJ2-3; D is undetermined. Trimming removed 3 bases at V and 0 bases at J, with 10 bases between. The germline CDR1 and CDR2 sequences are SEHNR and FQNEAQ (reference sequence). CDR3 length: 15 residues. CDR3 in DNA: TGTGCCAGCAGCTTGGCAGACGCTAGCACAGATACGCAGTATTTT. This gives the protein CASSLADASTDTQYF.

This clonotype was counted ten times or more. The V gene is TRBV29-1, the J gene TRBJ1-1; 8 nucleotides agree with TRBD1. The CDR3 length is 13 residues. V lost 4 bases and J lost 7; bases outside the gene matches: 8. Per germline, CDR1 SQVTM and CDR2 ANQGSEA. The CDR3 DNA reads TGCAGCGTTGTTCCCAGGGGGCGAAATGAAGCTTTCTTT. Its protein product is CSVVPRGRNEAFF.

The J gene is TRBJ1-6, the V gene TRBV6-6; 7 bases map to TRBD1. J gave up 1 base and V 7 bases, and 7 bases lay outside the gene matches. Germline assignment: CDR1 MNHNY and CDR2 SVGAGI (reference sequence). The CDR3 has 16 residues. CDR3 nucleotide sequence: TGTGCCAGCACCCCGGGACAGCCTTCCTATAATTCACCCCTCCACTTT. This translates into CASTPGQPSYNSPLHF.

This clonotype occurred many times. The V and J genes are TRBV29-1 and TRBJ1-2; perhaps TRBD1 as D (5 bases). CDR1 is SQVTM and CDR2 is ANQGSEA in the germline V gene. Trimming took 4 bases from V and 4 from J, leaving 10 bases between them. This CDR3 has 12 amino acids. The CDR3 is CSVAGVGYGYTF. The CDR3, as DNA: TGCAGCGTTGCGGGGGTGGGCTATGGCTACACCTTC. Together with reference TRBV29-1 and TRBJ1-2, the CDR3 gives the full variable domain: SAVISQKPSRDICQRGTSLTIQCQVDSQVTMMFWYRQQPGQSLTLIATANQGSEATYESGFVIDKFPISRPNLTFSTLTVSNMSPEDSSIYLCSVAGVGYGYTFGSGTRLTVV.

The chain joins TRBV12-3 or TRBV12-4 to TRBJ2-1, with D uncertain. This CDR3 has 11 residues. V was clipped by 7 bases and J by 5 bases, with 6 bases between them. The CDR3 here is CASNIDNEQFF. The CDR3 DNA reads as TGTGCCAGCAACATAGACAATGAGCAGTTCTTC.

This clonotype was seen only a few times. The V and J genes are TRBV12-3 or TRBV12-4 and TRBJ2-1; 8 bases fit TRBD1. CDR3 length equals 13 residues. Trimming removed 6 bases from V and 7 bases from J; junction bases left unmatched: 5. CDR3 protein: CASSKTGVNEQFF. DNA of the CDR3: TGTGCCAGCAGCAAGACAGGGGTGAATGAGCAGTTCTTC.

This clonotype was counted many times. V is TRBV6-2 or TRBV6-3 and J is TRBJ1-2; D gene unclear. Germline V gene data show CDR1 as MNHEY and CDR2 as SVGEGT. Trimming removed 2 bases from V and 1 base from J, with 2 bases in between. This CDR3 spans 12 amino acids. The CDR3 sequence: CASSYVNYGYTF. DNA of the CDR3: TGTGCCAGCAGTTACGTTAACTATGGCTACACCTTC.

This clonotype showed up many times. The chain combines TRBV9 with TRBJ2-2; D is uncertain. V lost 3 bases to trimming and J lost 0 bases, with 12 bases between them. Germline values: CDR1 SGDLS, CDR2 YYNGEE. The CDR3 is 16 residues long. CDR3 bases: TGTGCCAGCAGCGACAAGGTTACGGCGAACACCGGGGAGCTGTTTTTT. Its translation: CASSDKVTANTGELFF.

J is TRBJ1-2 and V is TRBV29-1; weak D call: TRBD1 (6 bases). Between the trimmed V and J ends, which lost 7 bases and 4 bases, there was a span of 13 bases. From germline, CDR1 is SQVTM and CDR2 ANQGSEA. The CDR3 has 12 amino acids. CDR3 region: CSAGGDTYGYTF. Here the CDR3 DNA reads TGCAGCGCCGGTGGGGACACCTATGGCTACACCTTC.

This clonotype was seen a few times. This chain connects TRBV7-2 to TRBJ2-3; D unresolved. The CDR3 spans 14 residues. V dropped 5 bases and J dropped 0 bases, with 9 bases sitting between them. Germline V gene lookup returns CDR1 SGHTA and CDR2 FQGNSA. The CDR3, as DNA: TGTGCCAGCAGCCCGACAACTAGCACAGATACGCAGTATTTT. Amino acid sequence: CASSPTTSTDTQYF.